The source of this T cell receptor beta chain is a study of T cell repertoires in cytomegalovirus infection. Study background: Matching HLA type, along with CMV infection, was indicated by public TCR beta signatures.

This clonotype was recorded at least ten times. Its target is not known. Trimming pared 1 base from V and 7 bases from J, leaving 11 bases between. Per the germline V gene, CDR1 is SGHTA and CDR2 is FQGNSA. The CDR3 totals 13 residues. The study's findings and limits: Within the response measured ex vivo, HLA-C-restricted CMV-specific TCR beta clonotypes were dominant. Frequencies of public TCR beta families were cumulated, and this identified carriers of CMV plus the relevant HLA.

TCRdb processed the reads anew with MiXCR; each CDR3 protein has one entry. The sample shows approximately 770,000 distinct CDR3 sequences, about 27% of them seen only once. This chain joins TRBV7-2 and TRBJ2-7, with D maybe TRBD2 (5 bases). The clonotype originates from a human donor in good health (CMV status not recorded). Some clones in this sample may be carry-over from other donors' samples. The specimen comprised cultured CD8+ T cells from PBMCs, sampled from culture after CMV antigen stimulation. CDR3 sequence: CASSLVTGIEQYV. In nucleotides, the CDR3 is TGTGCCAGCAGCTTAGTTACCGGGATAGAGCAGTACGTC.